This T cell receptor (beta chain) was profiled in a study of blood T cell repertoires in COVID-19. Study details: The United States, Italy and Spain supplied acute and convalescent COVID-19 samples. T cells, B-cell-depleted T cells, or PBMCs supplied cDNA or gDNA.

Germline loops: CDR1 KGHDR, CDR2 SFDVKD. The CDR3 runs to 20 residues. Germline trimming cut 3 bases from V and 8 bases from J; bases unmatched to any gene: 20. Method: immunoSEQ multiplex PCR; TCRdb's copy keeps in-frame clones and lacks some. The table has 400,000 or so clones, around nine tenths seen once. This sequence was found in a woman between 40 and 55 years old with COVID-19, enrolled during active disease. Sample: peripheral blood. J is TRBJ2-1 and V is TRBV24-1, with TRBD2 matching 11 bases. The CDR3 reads CATSDAPPIAGGPVKDEQFF. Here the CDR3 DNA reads TGTGCCACCAGTGATGCCCCCCCTATAGCGGGAGGGCCGGTTAAGGATGAGCAGTTCTTC.